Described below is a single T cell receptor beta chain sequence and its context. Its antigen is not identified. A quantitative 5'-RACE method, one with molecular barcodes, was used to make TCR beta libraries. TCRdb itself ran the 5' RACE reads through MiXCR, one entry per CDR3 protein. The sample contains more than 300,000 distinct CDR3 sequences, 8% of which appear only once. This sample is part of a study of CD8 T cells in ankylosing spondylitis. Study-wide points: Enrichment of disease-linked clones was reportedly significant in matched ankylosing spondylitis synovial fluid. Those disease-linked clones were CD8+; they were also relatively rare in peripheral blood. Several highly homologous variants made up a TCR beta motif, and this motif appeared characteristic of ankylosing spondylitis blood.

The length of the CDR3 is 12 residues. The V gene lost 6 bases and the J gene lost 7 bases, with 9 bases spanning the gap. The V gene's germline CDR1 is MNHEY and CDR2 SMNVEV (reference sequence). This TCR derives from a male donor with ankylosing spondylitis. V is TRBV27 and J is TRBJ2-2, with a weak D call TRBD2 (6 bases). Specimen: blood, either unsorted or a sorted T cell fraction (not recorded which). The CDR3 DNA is TGTGCCAGCAGGGACTACAACGGGGAGCTGTTTTTT. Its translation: CASRDYNGELFF.